At least ten counts were recorded for the clone carrying this T cell receptor beta chain. Its antigen is not known. Patients counted as stable if ophthalmopathy did not develop within 18 months. Each 10 ml fresh peripheral blood draw supplied the PBMCs. These data originate in a study of T cells in Graves' hyperthyroidism and ophthalmopathy. Study observations and caveats: The majority of expanded thyroid clonotypes above 0.001 also appeared in blood. A median approximately 6.5 months before onset, the model predicted ophthalmopathy.

Amplification targeted TCR beta CDR3 regions from RNA transcripts. The primer set for the first-round RT-PCR of the TCR CDR3 was HTBI. MiXCR, applied by TCRdb to the multiplex PCR reads, yields one record per CDR3 protein. The table lists 300,000 to 350,000 distinct CDR3 sequences, roughly 15% of them singletons. Looked up from germline, CDR1 is DFQATT and CDR2 is SNEGSKA (reference sequence). With V trimmed by 5 bases and J by 5 bases, 9 bases remained unmatched. CDR3 length equals 14 residues. The TCR originated in a man younger than 45 with Graves' hyperthyroidism. The sequenced sample consisted of blood. The V call is TRBV20-1, the J call TRBJ2-3; TRBD2 matches at 8 bases. The CDR3 loop reads CSAAGAGDGDTQYF. CDR3 coding DNA: TGCAGTGCTGCTGGAGCGGGAGACGGAGATACGCAGTATTTT.